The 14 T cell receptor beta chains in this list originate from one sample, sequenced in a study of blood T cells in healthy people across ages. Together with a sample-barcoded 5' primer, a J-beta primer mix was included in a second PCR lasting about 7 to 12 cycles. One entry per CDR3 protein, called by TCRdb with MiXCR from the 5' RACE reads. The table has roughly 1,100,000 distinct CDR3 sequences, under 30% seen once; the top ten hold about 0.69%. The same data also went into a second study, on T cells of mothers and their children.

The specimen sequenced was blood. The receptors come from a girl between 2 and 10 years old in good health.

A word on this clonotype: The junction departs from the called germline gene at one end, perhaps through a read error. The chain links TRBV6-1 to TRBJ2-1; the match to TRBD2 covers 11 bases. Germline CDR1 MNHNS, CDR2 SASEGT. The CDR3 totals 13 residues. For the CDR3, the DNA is TGTGCCACACTAGCGGGAGCCGACAATGAGCAATTCTTC. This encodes CATLAGADNEQFF.

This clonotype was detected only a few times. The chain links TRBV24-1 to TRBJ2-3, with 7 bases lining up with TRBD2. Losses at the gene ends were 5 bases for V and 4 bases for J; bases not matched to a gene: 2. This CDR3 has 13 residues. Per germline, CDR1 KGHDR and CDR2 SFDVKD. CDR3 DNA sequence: TGTGCCACCAGTGGCGGGAGATCAGATACGCAGTATTTT. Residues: CATSGGRSDTQYF.

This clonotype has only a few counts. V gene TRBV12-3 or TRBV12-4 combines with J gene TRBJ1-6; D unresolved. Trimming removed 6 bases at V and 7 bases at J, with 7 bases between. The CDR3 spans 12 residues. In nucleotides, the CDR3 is TGTGCCAGCAGGCCCCGGAATTCACCCCTCCACTTT. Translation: CASRPRNSPLHF.

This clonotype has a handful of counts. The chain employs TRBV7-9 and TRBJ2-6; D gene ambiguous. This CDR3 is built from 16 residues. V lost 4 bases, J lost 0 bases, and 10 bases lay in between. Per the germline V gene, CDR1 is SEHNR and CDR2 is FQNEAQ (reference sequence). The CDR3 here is CASSSVGSSGANVLTF. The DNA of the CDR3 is TGTGCCAGCAGCTCCGTCGGGTCCTCTGGGGCCAACGTCCTGACTTTC.

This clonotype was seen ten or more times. The chain's CDR3 is CASSNKLAGEETQYF. DNA of the CDR3: TGTGCCAGCAGCAATAAACTAGCGGGAGAAGAGACCCAGTACTTC. The gene calls are TRBV9 and TRBJ2-5; 11 positions match TRBD2. The germline V gene has CDR1 SGDLS and CDR2 YYNGEE. Trimming removed 4 bases from V and 3 bases from J; junction bases left unmatched: 5. The CDR3 consists of 15 residues.

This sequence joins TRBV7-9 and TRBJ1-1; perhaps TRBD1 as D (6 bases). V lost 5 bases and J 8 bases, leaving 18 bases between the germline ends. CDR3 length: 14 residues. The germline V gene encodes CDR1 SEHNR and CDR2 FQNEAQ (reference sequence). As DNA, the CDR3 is TGTGCCAGCAGCAACTCCCCGGGGGCTGAAGAAGCTTTCTTT. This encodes CASSNSPGAEEAFF.

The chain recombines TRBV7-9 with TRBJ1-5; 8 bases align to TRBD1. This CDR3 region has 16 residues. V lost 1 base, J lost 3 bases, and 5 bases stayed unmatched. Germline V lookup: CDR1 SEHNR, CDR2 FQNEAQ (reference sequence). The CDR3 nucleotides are TGTGCCAGCAGCTTAGGGGCAGGGGGCAACAATCAGCCCCAGCATTTT. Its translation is CASSLGAGGNNQPQHF.

CDR3 sequence reads: CASSPRPDAETQYF. CDR3 sequence (DNA): TGTGCCAGCAGCCCCCGGCCAGACGCCGAGACCCAGTACTTC. J is TRBJ2-5 and V is TRBV4-2; D is unresolved. Germline assignment: CDR1 LGHNA and CDR2 YNFKEQ. This CDR3 has 14 residues. V was clipped by 4 bases and J by 5 bases, with 14 bases between them.

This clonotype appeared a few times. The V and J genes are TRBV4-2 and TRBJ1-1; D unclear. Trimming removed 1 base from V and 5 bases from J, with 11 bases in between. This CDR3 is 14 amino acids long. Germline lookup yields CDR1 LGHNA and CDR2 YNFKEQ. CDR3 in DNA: TGTGCCAGCAGCCAAGGAATTAAAAGGACTGAAGCTTTCTTT. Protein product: CASSQGIKRTEAFF.

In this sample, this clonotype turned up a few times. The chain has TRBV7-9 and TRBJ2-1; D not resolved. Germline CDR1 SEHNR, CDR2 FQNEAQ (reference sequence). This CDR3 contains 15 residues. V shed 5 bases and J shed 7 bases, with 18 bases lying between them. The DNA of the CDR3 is TGTGCCAGCAGCCCGCAGGCCGGAGAGACGAATGAGCAGTTCTTC. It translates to CASSPQAGETNEQFF.

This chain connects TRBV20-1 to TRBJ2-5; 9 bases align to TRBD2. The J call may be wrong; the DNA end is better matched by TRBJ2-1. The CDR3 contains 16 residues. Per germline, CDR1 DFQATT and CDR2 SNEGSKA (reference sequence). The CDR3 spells CSAREGGRAIHNEQFF. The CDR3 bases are TGCAGTGCTAGAGAAGGCGGGAGGGCTATCCACAATGAGCAGTTCTTC.

For the CDR3, the DNA is TGTGCCAGCAGCTTTAGTTACTCGGGACTAGCGGGGGGGCGGTCGCCGGATACGCAGTATTTT. Translation gives CASSFSYSGLAGGRSPDTQYF. The V and J genes are TRBV5-6 and TRBJ2-3; 16 nucleotides agree with TRBD2. The CDR3 runs 21 residues. V shed 2 bases and J 6 bases; nucleotides not matched to a gene: 18. Germline CDR1 reads SGHDT; CDR2 reads YYEEEE.

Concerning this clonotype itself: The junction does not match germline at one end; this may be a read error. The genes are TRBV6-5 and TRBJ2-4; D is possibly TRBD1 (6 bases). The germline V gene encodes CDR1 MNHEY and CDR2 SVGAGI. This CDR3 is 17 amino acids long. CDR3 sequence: CASSYPGGGSPGNIQYF. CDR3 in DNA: TGTGCCAGCAGTTACCCTGGGGGCGGAAGCCCTGGAAACATACAGTACTTC.

CDR3: CASSLGDRGGEQYF. In DNA, the CDR3 is TGCGCCAGCAGCTTGGGGGACAGGGGGGGCGAGCAGTACTTC. The rearrangement links TRBV5-1 to TRBJ2-7; 11 bases map to TRBD1. The CDR3 loop spans 14 amino acids. The V segment lost 0 bases and the J segment 6 bases; nucleotides outside the gene matches: 2. Germline lookup yields CDR1 SGHRS and CDR2 YFSETQ.